The 22 T cell receptor beta chains below were found in one sample sequenced in a study of Ad26.COV2.S vaccination and SARS-CoV-2 variants. TCRdb's copy holds only in-frame clones and misses some; the assay was immunoSEQ multiplex PCR. The sample contains around 300,000 clones, about 88% of which appear only once. Regarding treatment: over 15 received Ad26.COV2.S at low or high dose, single or two shots; roughly five received placebo; per-sample allocation not given. Sampling was performed 63 days after the first vaccine or placebo injection. The sample was peripheral blood, taken in a trial of Ad26.COV2.S vaccine versus placebo. These receptors all come from a person aged 18-60 years who received the Ad26.COV2.S COVID-19 vaccine or a placebo.

This chain connects TRBV15 to TRBJ2-7; 8 nucleotides match TRBD1. Germline CDR1 reads LNHNV; CDR2 reads YYDKDF (reference sequence). The CDR3 length is 17 residues. Trimming took 0 bases from V and 2 from J; bases not matched to a gene: 9. The CDR3: CATSRDQVTGATYEQYF. The DNA for the CDR3 is TGTGCCACCAGCAGAGATCAGGTGACAGGGGCAACCTACGAGCAGTACTTC.

The V gene is TRBV25-1, the J gene TRBJ2-5, with 7 bases aligning to TRBD2. With 7 bases clipped from V and 10 bases from J, the junction kept 3 bases outside the gene matches. The CDR3 length is 10 residues. Germline V gene lookup returns CDR1 MGHDK and CDR2 SYGVNS. CDR3 residues: CASMAGDQYF. CDR3 sequence (DNA): TGTGCCAGCATGGCGGGAGACCAGTACTTC.

The rearrangement links TRBV7-2 to TRBJ2-7; weak D call: TRBD2 (5 bases). This CDR3 comprises 14 residues. Germline V gene lookup returns CDR1 SGHTA and CDR2 FQGNSA. The V and J ends lost 5 bases and 0 bases respectively, with 11 bases between them. The CDR3, as DNA: TGTGCCAGCAGCCGGGGTTACAGCTCCTACGAGCAGTACTTC. It specifies CASSRGYSSYEQYF.

This chain uses TRBV19 with TRBJ2-4, with D perhaps TRBD2 (6 bases). Trimming took off 7 bases at V and 0 bases at J, with 7 bases between the two ends. The CDR3 runs to 13 residues. Germline assignment: CDR1 LNHDA and CDR2 SQIVND (reference sequence). The CDR3 nucleotides are TGTGCCAGTATGGGACTAGCCAAAAACATTCAGTACTTC. This sequence encodes CASMGLAKNIQYF.

Remarks on this clone: The junction does not match germline at one end; this may be a read error. The rearrangement uses TRBV7-9 and TRBJ1-5; D ambiguous. Germline V gene lookup returns CDR1 SEHNR and CDR2 FQNEAQ (reference sequence). The CDR3 runs to 12 residues. The CDR3 loop is CASSLGKQPQHF. Written as DNA, the CDR3 is TGTGCCAGCAGCTTGGGCAAACAGCCCCAGCATTTT.

V usage is TRBV5-8 and J usage is TRBJ2-7; 8 bases align to TRBD1. The V segment lost 1 base and the J segment 2 bases; nucleotides outside the gene matches: 2. Per germline, CDR1 SGHTS and CDR2 YDEGEE. This CDR3 region has 14 residues. CDR3 region: CASSLTGGTYEQYF. The CDR3 DNA reads TGTGCCAGCAGCTTGACAGGGGGAACCTACGAGCAGTACTTC.

The chain recombines TRBV28 with TRBJ2-3; D unresolved. V lost 5 bases, J lost 5 bases, and 8 bases lay in between. Per the germline V gene, CDR1 is MDHEN and CDR2 is SYDVKM. The CDR3 is 12 residues long. As DNA, the CDR3 is TGTGCCAGCAGTGATCCAAAAGATACGCAGTATTTT. It codes for CASSDPKDTQYF.

This rearrangement joins TRBV19 to TRBJ1-5; possibly TRBD1 for D (6 bases). The germline gives CDR1 LNHDA, CDR2 SQIVND (reference sequence). The CDR3 sequence is 16 residues long. Trimming stripped 2 bases from V and 2 bases from J, with 13 bases between. CDR3: CASSISGARGNQPQHF. The CDR3 nucleotides are TGTGCCAGTAGTATATCAGGGGCTCGGGGCAATCAGCCCCAGCATTTT. Variable domain in full (rest from reference TRBV19 and TRBJ1-5): DGGITQSPKYLFRKEGQNVTLSCEQNLNHDAMYWYRQDPGQGLRLIYYSQIVNDFQKGDIAEGYSVSREKKESFPLTVTSAQKNPTAFYLCASSISGARGNQPQHFGDGTRLSIL.

This chain links TRBV18 with TRBJ2-2; D is possibly TRBD1 (6 bases). Trimming pared 3 bases from V and 1 base from J, leaving 9 bases between. The CDR3 runs to 15 residues. Germline CDR1 reads KGHSH; CDR2 reads LQKENI. This chain's CDR3 is CASSPVQGNTGELFF. CDR3 coding DNA: TGTGCCAGCTCACCGGTACAGGGGAACACCGGGGAGCTGTTTTTT.

V and J are TRBV4-1 and TRBJ2-7; D possibly corresponds to TRBD2 (6 bases). V was shortened by 0 bases and J by 7 bases, with 10 bases between the two germline ends. Germline lookup yields CDR1 MGHRA and CDR2 YSYEKL. This CDR3 comprises 13 residues. CDR3 in DNA: TGCGCCAGCAGCCAAGATCTAGGAGGGGAGCAGTACTTC. Its translation is CASSQDLGGEQYF.

Remarks on this clone: This same CDR3 is encoded by further DNA sequences in the sample. The chain is built from TRBV19 and TRBJ1-5; possibly TRBD1 for D (5 bases). The CDR3 sequence is 15 residues long. Trimming stripped 1 base from V and 0 bases from J, with 7 bases between. The germline gives CDR1 LNHDA, CDR2 SQIVND (reference sequence). The CDR3 loop is CASSIGQGSNQPQHF. As DNA, the CDR3 is TGTGCCAGTAGTATAGGCCAGGGTAGCAATCAGCCCCAGCATTTT.

This chain joins TRBV30 and TRBJ2-3; tentatively, D is TRBD2 (6 bases). Deletions cut 3 bases from V and 3 bases from J, with 19 bases between. Germline V gives CDR1 GTSNPN, CDR2 SVGIG (reference sequence). The CDR3 is 16 residues long. As DNA, the CDR3 is TGTGCCTGGAGGAAGAGCCTAGCGCAGGCGACAGATACGCAGTATTTT. Translated, it gives CAWRKSLAQATDTQYF.

The V call is TRBV6-2 or TRBV6-3, the J call TRBJ1-1; D uncertain. In germline, CDR1 is MNHEY, CDR2 SVGEGT. The CDR3 spans 16 residues. V was trimmed by 4 bases and J by 0 bases, leaving 15 bases between them. The CDR3 region is CASSSRGPFMNTEAFF. CDR3 nucleotide sequence: TGTGCCAGCAGTTCGCGAGGGCCGTTCATGAACACTGAAGCTTTCTTT.

The chain joins TRBV24-1 to TRBJ2-3; TRBD2 matches at 7 bases. Germline lookup yields CDR1 KGHDR and CDR2 SFDVKD. This CDR3 comprises 14 residues. Losses at the gene ends were 3 bases for V and 1 base for J; bases not matched to a gene: 0. The DNA for the CDR3 is TGTGCCACCAGTGATGCGGGGGGCACAGATACGCAGTATTTT. It is translated as CATSDAGGTDTQYF.

The chain combines TRBV5-1 with TRBJ1-1, with TRBD1 matching over 7 bases. CDR1 and CDR2 (germline): SGHRS, YFSETQ. The CDR3 is made up of 16 amino acids. V shed 1 base, J shed 1 base, and the junction held 7 bases outside the gene matches. The CDR3 nucleotides are TGCGCCAGCAGCTTGCCCCAGGGGGGCAAGAACACTGAAGCTTTCTTT. It specifies CASSLPQGGKNTEAFF.

The rearrangement joins TRBV6-2 or TRBV6-3 to TRBJ2-1, with TRBD1 matching over 9 bases. V gave up 4 bases and J gave up 9 bases; unmatched junction bases: 7. The germline CDR1 and CDR2 sequences are MNHEY and SVGEGT. The CDR3 sequence is 14 residues long. The CDR3 spells CASSWTGEVGEQFF. Here the CDR3 DNA reads TGTGCCAGCAGTTGGACAGGGGAGGTCGGTGAGCAGTTCTTC.

CDR3 sequence reads: CASSVENNNSPLHF. CDR3 DNA: TGTGCCAGCAGCGTAGAGAATAATAATTCACCCCTCCACTTT. The chain employs TRBV9 and TRBJ1-6; no firm D call. With 0 bases removed from V and 5 bases from J, the gap between germline ends came to 6 bases. The CDR3 length is 14 residues. The germline V gene has CDR1 SGDLS and CDR2 YYNGEE.

This clone showed up just once. The V and J genes are TRBV5-5 and TRBJ2-5; D not certain. Germline V gene sequence: CDR1 SGHKS, CDR2 YYEKEE (reference sequence). The CDR3 totals 15 residues. V was clipped by 0 bases and J by 3 bases, with 12 bases between them. CDR3 in amino acids: CASSLVPLFKETQYF. The CDR3 DNA follows: TGTGCCAGCAGCTTGGTGCCCCTTTTTAAAGAGACCCAGTACTTC.

V gene TRBV5-5 combines with J gene TRBJ1-5; 11 nucleotides align to TRBD1. J was trimmed by 0 bases and V by 0 bases; bases with no gene match: 2. Germline lookup yields CDR1 SGHKS and CDR2 YYEKEE (reference sequence). The CDR3 has 17 amino acids. CDR3 sequence reads: CASSLAGTGGSNQPQHF. Here the CDR3 DNA reads TGTGCCAGCAGCTTGGCGGGGACAGGGGGTAGCAATCAGCCCCAGCATTTT.

The gene calls are TRBV3-1 (or the pseudogene TRBV3-2) and TRBJ2-7; possibly TRBD1 for D (6 bases). With 4 bases removed from V and 6 bases from J, the gap between germline ends came to 16 bases. Looked up from germline, CDR1 is LGHDT and CDR2 is YNNKEL (reference sequence). This CDR3 has 14 residues. The CDR3 here is CASSRSRAGAEQYF. In DNA, the CDR3 is TGTGCCAGCAGCCGAAGCCGAGCAGGGGCCGAGCAGTACTTC.

V is TRBV5-1 and J is TRBJ2-2; TRBD2 agrees at 9 bases. Germline loops: CDR1 SGHRS, CDR2 YFSETQ. Losses at the gene ends were 2 bases for V and 4 bases for J; bases not matched to a gene: 6. The CDR3 is made up of 16 amino acids. CDR3 DNA sequence: TGCGCCAGCAGCTTAATAGCGGGAGTGGTCACCGGGGAGCTGTTTTTT. Protein sequence: CASSLIAGVVTGELFF.

This clone was detected only once. V is TRBV9 and J is TRBJ1-1; D gene uncertain. CDR3 length: 13 amino acids. Germline CDR1 and CDR2: SGDLS and YYNGEE. The V gene lost 0 bases and the J gene lost 4 bases, with 7 bases spanning the gap. The CDR3 DNA reads as TGTGCCAGCAGCGTAGATACAGCCACTGAAGCTTTCTTT. It is translated as CASSVDTATEAFF.